This T cell receptor (beta chain) is from a study of blood T cells in healthy people across ages. Per the germline V gene, CDR1 is LNHNV and CDR2 is YYDKDF (reference sequence). V lost 0 bases and J lost 11, with 16 bases in between. This CDR3 comprises 14 residues. With a J-beta primer mix and a sample-barcoded 5' primer, a second PCR ran about 7 to 12 cycles. Every sample gave at least 3 million paired-end reads containing CDR3. MiXCR was run by TCRdb on the 5' RACE reads, yielding one entry per CDR3 protein. The data show about 1,500,000 distinct CDR3 sequences, 42% seen once. Sequenced: blood. The source of this sequence is a woman between 18 and 29 years old in good health. J is TRBJ2-5 and V is TRBV15; TRBD2 is a possible D gene (5 bases). The CDR3 sequence: CATSREGLLNEQYF. CDR3 sequence (DNA): TGTGCCACCAGCAGAGAAGGACTCCTTAATGAGCAGTACTTC.